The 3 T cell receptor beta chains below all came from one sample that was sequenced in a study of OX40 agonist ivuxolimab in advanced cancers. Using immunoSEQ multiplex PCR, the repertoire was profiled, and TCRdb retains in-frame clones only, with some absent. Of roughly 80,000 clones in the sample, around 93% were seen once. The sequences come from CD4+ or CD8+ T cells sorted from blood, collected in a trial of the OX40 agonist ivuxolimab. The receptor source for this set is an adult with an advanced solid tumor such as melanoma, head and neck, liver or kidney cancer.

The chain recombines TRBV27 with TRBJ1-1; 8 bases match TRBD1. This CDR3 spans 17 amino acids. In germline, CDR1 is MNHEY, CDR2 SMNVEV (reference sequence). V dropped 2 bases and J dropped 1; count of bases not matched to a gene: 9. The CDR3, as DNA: TGTGCCAGCAGTTTACGTCCCCAGGGGGCGGGGAACACTGAAGCTTTCTTT. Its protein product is CASSLRPQGAGNTEAFF.

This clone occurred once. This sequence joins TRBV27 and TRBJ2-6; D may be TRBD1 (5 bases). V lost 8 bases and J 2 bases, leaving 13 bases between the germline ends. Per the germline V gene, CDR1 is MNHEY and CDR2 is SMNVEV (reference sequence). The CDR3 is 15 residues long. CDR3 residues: CASSTSGTGANVLTF. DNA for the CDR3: TGTGCCAGCTCCACCTCAGGGACTGGGGCCAACGTCCTGACTTTC.

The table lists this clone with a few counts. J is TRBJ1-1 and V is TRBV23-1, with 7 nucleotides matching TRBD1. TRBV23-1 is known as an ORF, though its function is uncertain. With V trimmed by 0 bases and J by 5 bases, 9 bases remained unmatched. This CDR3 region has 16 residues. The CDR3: CASSQSSQGEVTEAFF. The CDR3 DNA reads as TGCGCCAGCAGTCAATCTTCGCAGGGGGAAGTTACTGAAGCTTTCTTT.